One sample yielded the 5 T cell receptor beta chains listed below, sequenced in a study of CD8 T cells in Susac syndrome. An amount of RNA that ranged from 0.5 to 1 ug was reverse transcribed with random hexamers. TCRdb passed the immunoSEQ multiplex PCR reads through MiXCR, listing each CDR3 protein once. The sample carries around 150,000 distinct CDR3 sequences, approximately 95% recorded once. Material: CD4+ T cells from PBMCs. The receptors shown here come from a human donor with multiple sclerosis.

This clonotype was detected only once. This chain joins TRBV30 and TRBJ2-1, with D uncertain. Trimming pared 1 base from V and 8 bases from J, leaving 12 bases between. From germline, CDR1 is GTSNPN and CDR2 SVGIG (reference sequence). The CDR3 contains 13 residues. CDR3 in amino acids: CAWSENGRDEQFF. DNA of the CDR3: TGTGCCTGGAGTGAGAACGGCCGGGATGAGCAGTTCTTC.

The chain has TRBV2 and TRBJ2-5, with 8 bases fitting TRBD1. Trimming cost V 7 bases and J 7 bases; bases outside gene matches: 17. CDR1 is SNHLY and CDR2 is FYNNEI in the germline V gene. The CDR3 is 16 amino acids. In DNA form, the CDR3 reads TGTGCCAGCATCGGGCTGGACAGGGCTAAGCTAGGGACCCAGTACTTC. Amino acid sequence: CASIGLDRAKLGTQYF.

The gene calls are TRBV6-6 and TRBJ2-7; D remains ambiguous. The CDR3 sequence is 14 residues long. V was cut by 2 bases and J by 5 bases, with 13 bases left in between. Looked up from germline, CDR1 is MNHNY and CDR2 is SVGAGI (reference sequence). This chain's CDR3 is CASSYVQWVDEQYF. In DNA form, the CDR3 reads TGTGCCAGCAGTTACGTACAGTGGGTGGACGAGCAGTACTTC.

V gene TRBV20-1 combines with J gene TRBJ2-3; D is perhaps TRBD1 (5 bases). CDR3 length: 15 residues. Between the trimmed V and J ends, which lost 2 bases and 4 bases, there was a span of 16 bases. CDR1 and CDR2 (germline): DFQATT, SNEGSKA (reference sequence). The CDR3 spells CSARKPRQGSDTQYF. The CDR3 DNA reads TGCAGTGCTAGAAAACCTCGGCAGGGTTCAGATACGCAGTATTTT.

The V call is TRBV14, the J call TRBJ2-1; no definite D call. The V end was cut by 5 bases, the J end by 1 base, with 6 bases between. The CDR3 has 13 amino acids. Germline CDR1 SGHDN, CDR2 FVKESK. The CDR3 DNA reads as TGTGCCAGCAGCGCGGTATCCTACAATGAGCAGTTCTTC. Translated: CASSAVSYNEQFF. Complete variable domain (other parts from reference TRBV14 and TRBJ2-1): EAGVTQFPSHSVIEKGQTVTLRCDPISGHDNLYWYRRVMGKEIKFLLHFVKESKQDESGMPNNRFLAERTGGTYSTLKVQPAELEDSGVYFCASSAVSYNEQFFGPGTRLTVL.